The next 2 T cell receptor beta chains were all read from a single sample in a study of Graves' ophthalmopathy and Graves' hyperthyroidism. Amplification of TCR beta CDR3 regions used RNA transcripts. The first round was an RT-PCR with HTBI primers, and the second round was a multiplex PCR. One entry per CDR3 protein, called by TCRdb with MiXCR from the multiplex PCR reads. The data show 200,000 to 250,000 distinct CDR3 sequences, 25% to 35% seen once. The material sequenced was peripheral blood. The receptors were gathered from a man in his fifties with Graves' ophthalmopathy.

This clonotype was picked up many times. J is TRBJ2-7 and V is TRBV7-2; the D is unclear. The length of the CDR3 is 14 residues. Per the germline V gene, CDR1 is SGHTA and CDR2 is FQGNSA. Trimming left V 5 bases short and J 2 bases short, with 13 bases between. The CDR3 loop is CASSPLGRTYEQYF. The CDR3 DNA follows: TGTGCCAGCAGCCCCCTCGGCAGGACCTACGAGCAGTACTTC.

This clonotype has ten or more counts. The V and J genes are TRBV5-1 and TRBJ2-7; 10 positions match TRBD2. The V and J ends lost 3 bases and 1 base, in that order; junction bases with no gene match: 4. From germline, CDR1 is SGHRS and CDR2 YFSETQ. The length of the CDR3 is 15 residues. CDR3: CASSSGLAKSYEQYF. CDR3 nucleotide sequence: TGCGCCAGCAGCTCGGGACTAGCGAAGTCCTACGAGCAGTACTTC. The variable domain in full, completed from reference TRBV5-1 and TRBJ2-7, reads KAGVTQTPRYLIKTRGQQVTLSCSPISGHRSVSWYQQTPGQGLQFLFEYFSETQRNKGNFPGRFSGRQFSNSRSEMNVSTLELGDSALYLCASSSGLAKSYEQYFGPGTRLTVT.